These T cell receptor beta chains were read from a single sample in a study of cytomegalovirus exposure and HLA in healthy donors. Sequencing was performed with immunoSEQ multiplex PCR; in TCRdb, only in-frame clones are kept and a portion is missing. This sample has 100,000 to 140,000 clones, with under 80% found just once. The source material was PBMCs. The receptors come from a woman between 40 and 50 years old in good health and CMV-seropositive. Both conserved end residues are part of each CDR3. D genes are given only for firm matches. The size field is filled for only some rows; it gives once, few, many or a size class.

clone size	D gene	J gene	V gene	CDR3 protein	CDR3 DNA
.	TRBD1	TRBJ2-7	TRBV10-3	CARLGTGTLDEQYF	TGTGCCAGGCTGGGGACAGGGACTTTGGACGAGCAGTACTTC
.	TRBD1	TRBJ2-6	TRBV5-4	CASSGGTGAGANVLTF	TGTGCCAGCAGCGGGGGGACAGGGGCCGGGGCCAACGTCCTGACTTTC
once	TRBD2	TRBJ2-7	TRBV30	CAWSSWRGGNEQYF	TGTGCCTGGAGCTCCTGGCGGGGGGGAAACGAGCAGTACTTC
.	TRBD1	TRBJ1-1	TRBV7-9	CASSVQGTVGNTEAFF	TGTGCCAGCAGCGTCCAGGGGACAGTTGGGAACACTGAAGCTTTCTTT
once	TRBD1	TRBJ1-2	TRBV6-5	CASSRFGQGRGYTF	TGTGCCAGCAGCCGATTCGGACAGGGAAGGGGCTACACCTTC
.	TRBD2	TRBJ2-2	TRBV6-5	CASSYDGGGRTGELFF	TGTGCCAGCAGTTACGACGGGGGGGGAAGGACCGGGGAGCTGTTTTTT
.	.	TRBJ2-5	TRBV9	CASSSPGVGETQYF	TGTGCCAGCAGCTCCCCGGGAGTCGGGGAGACCCAGTACTTC
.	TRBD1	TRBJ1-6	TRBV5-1	CASSEGDRGSPLHF	TGCGCCAGCAGCGAGGGGGACAGGGGTTCACCCCTCCACTTT
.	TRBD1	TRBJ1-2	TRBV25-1	CASSDRGRSYGYTF	TGTGCCAGCAGTGACAGGGGGCGCTCCTATGGCTACACCTTC
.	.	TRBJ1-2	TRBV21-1	CASSPGFVCYGYTF	TGTGCCAGCAGCCCAGGGTTTGTTTGCTATGGCTACACCTTC
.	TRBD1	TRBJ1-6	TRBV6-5	CASSFSDRGDSPLHF	TGTGCCAGCAGCTTCTCGGACAGGGGGGATTCACCCCTCCACTTT
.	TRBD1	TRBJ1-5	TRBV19	CASSIGRGLYQPQHF	TGTGCCAGTAGTATCGGCAGGGGGCTCTACCAGCCCCAGCATTTT
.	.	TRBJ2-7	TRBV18	CASSQTTGSSYEQYF	TGTGCCAGCTCACAAACTACAGGGAGCTCCTACGAGCAGTACTTC
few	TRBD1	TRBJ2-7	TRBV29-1	CSVRDRDSYEQYF	TGCAGCGTGCGGGACAGGGATAGCTACGAGCAGTACTTC
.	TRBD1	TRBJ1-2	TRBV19	CASRSTGSYGYTF	TGTGCCAGTAGATCGACAGGGTCCTATGGCTACACCTTC
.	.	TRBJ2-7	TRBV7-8	CASSRGYSYEQYF	TGTGCCAGCAGCCGAGGGTACTCCTACGAGCAGTACTTC
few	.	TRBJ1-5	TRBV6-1	CASSDSGDSQPQHF	TGTGCCAGCAGTGATTCAGGGGATTCTCAGCCCCAGCATTTT
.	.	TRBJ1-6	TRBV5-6	CASSSPVGGYHF	TGTGCCAGCAGCTCCCCTGTGGGGGGGTACCACTTT
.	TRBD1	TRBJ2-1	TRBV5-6	CASSLANRDRVDEQFF	TGTGCCAGCAGCTTGGCAAACAGGGACAGGGTTGATGAGCAGTTCTTC
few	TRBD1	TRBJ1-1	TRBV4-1	CASSLLAWGQGSVTEAFF	TGCGCCAGCAGCCTACTTGCATGGGGACAGGGTTCGGTCACTGAAGCTTTCTTT
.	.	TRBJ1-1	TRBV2	CASKTADEQAFF	TGTGCCAGCAAAACAGCGGACGAACAAGCGTTCTTT
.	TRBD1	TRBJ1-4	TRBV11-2	CASSIGQGREKLFF	TGTGCCAGCAGTATAGGACAGGGTCGGGAAAAACTGTTTTTT
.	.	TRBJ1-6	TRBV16	CASSHMIGQSNSPLHF	TGTGCCAGCAGCCACATGATCGGACAGTCTAATTCACCCCTCCACTTT
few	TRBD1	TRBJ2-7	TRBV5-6	CASRLQGSPYEQYF	TGTGCCAGCAGACTACAGGGGTCTCCCTACGAGCAGTACTTC
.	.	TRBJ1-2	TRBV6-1	CASSESLYGYTF	TGTGCCAGCAGTGAATCCCTCTATGGCTACACCTTC
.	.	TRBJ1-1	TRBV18	CASSPRQDTEAFF	TGTGCCAGCTCCCCTAGACAGGACACTGAAGCTTTCTTT